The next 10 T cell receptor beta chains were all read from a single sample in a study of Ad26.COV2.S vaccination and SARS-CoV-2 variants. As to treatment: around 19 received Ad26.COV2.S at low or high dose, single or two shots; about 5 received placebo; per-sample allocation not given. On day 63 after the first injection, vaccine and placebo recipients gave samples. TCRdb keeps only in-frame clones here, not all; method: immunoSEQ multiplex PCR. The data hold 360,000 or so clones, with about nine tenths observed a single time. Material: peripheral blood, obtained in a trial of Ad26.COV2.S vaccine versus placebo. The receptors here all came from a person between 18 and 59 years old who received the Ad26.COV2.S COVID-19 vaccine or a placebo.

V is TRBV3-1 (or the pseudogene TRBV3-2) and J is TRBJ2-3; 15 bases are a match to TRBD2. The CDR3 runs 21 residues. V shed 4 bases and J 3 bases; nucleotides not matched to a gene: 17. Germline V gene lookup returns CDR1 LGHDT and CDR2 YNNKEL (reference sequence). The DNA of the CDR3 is TGTGCCAGCAGCCCCACTCGGACTAGCGGGAGGGCCCGGGTGCGGACAGATACGCAGTATTTT. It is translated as CASSPTRTSGRARVRTDTQYF.

The CDR3 sequence: CASSLMGQGASYEQYF. As DNA, the CDR3 is TGTGCCAGCAGCTTAATGGGACAGGGGGCCTCCTACGAGCAGTACTTC. The rearrangement joins TRBV7-2 to TRBJ2-7; 12 bases align to TRBD1. Unmatched junction bases numbered 2, after V lost 2 bases and J lost 0 bases. Per germline, CDR1 SGHTA and CDR2 FQGNSA. The CDR3 is 16 residues long. Full variable domain (outside the CDR3, taken from reference TRBV7-2 and TRBJ2-7): GAGVSQSPSNKVTEKGKDVELRCDPISGHTALYWYRQSLGQGLEFLIYFQGNSAPDKSGLPSDRFSAERTGGSVSTLTIQRTQQEDSAVYLCASSLMGQGASYEQYFGPGTRLTVT.

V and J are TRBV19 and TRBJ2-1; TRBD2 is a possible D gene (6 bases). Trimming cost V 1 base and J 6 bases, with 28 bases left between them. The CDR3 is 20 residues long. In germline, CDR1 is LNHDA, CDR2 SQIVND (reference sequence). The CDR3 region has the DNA TGTGCCAGTAGTATAGCTCATGCCAGTCCTCCGGGAGCCTTGGGCAATGAGCAGTTCTTC. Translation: CASSIAHASPPGALGNEQFF. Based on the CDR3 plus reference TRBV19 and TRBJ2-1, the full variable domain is DGGITQSPKYLFRKEGQNVTLSCEQNLNHDAMYWYRQDPGQGLRLIYYSQIVNDFQKGDIAEGYSVSREKKESFPLTVTSAQKNPTAFYLCASSIAHASPPGALGNEQFFGPGTRLTVL.

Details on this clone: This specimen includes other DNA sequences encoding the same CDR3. The CDR3 sequence is CASSPGTSYEQYF. Written as DNA, the CDR3 is TGTGCCAGCAGCCCCGGGACTTCTTACGAGCAGTACTTC. The chain employs TRBV3-1 (or the pseudogene TRBV3-2) and TRBJ2-7, with D perhaps matching TRBD2 (6 bases). The CDR3 has 13 residues. V lost 4 bases and J 4 bases, leaving 11 bases between the germline ends. The germline V gene has CDR1 LGHDT and CDR2 YNNKEL (reference sequence).

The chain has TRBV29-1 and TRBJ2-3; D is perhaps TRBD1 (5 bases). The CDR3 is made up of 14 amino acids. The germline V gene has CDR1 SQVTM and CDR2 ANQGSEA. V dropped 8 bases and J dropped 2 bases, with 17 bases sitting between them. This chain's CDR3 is CSLGRLAHTDTQYF. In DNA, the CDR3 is TGCAGCTTGGGGCGACTGGCGCACACAGATACGCAGTATTTT.

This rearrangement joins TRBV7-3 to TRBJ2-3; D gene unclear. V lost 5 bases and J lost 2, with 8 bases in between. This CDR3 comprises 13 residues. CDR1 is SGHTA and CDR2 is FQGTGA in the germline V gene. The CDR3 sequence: CASSPTTTDTQYF. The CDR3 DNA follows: TGTGCCAGCAGCCCAACTACCACAGATACGCAGTATTTT.

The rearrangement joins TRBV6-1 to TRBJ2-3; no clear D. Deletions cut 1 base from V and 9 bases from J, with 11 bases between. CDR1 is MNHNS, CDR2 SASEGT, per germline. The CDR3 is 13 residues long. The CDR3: CASSEGPHGTQYF. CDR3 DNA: TGTGCCAGCAGTGAAGGGCCCCACGGGACGCAGTATTTT.

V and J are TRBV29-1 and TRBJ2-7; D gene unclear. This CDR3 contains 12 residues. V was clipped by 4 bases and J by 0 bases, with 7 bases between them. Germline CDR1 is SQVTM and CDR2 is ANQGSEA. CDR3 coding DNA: TGCAGCGTTGTTTATAGCTCCTACGAGCAGTACTTC. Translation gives CSVVYSSYEQYF.

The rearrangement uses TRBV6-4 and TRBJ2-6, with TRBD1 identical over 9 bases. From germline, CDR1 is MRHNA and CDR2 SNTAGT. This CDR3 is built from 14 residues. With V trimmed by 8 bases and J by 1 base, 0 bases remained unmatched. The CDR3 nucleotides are TGTGCCAGCGGGACAGGGTCTGGGGCCAACGTCCTGACTTTC. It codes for CASGTGSGANVLTF.

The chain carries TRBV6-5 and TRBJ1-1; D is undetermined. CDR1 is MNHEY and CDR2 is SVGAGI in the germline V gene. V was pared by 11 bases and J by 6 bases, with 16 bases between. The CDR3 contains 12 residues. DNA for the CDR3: TGTGCCGCCGCCGGGGTTTACCCTGAAGCTTTCTTT. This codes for CAAAGVYPEAFF.